Presented here are 29 T cell receptor beta chains from one specimen sequenced in a study of cytomegalovirus exposure and HLA in healthy donors. Clones were sequenced by immunoSEQ multiplex PCR, and TCRdb holds only the in-frame ones, with some missing. The repertoire includes fewer than 250,000 clones, roughly 85% of them detected once, and 5.5% to 7% sits in the top ten. Sequenced material: PBMCs. The receptors stem from a woman aged 18-29 years in good health and CMV-seronegative.

The chain recombines TRBV9 with TRBJ2-3, with D perhaps matching TRBD2 (5 bases). The CDR3 covers 14 residues. In germline, CDR1 is SGDLS, CDR2 YYNGEE. V dropped 3 bases and J dropped 2 bases, with 10 bases sitting between them. CDR3 sequence (DNA): TGTGCCAGCAGCGGGGCGGGCCTCACAGATACGCAGTATTTT. Its protein product is CASSGAGLTDTQYF. Filled out from reference TRBV9 and TRBJ2-3, the complete variable domain reads DSGVTQTPKHLITATGQRVTLRCSPRSGDLSVYWYQQSLDQGLQFLIQYYNGEERAKGNILERFSAQQFPDLHSELNLSSLELGDSALYFCASSGAGLTDTQYFGPGTRLTVL.

This sequence joins TRBV6-1 and TRBJ1-4, with 7 bases lining up with TRBD1. The CDR3 totals 15 residues. The ends lost 8 bases at V and 4 bases at J; junction bases unmatched: 10. CDR1 MNHNS and CDR2 SASEGT come from the germline V gene. The DNA for the CDR3 is TGTGCCAGCGGCTCGGGGGACAGCTTTAATGAAAAACTGTTTTTT. The encoded protein is CASGSGDSFNEKLFF.

The chain recombines TRBV27 with TRBJ2-1, with a possible D match to TRBD1 (6 bases). The CDR3 is 15 residues long. Trimming pared 6 bases from V and 5 bases from J, leaving 17 bases between. Looked up from germline, CDR1 is MNHEY and CDR2 is SMNVEV (reference sequence). In nucleotides, the CDR3 is TGTGCCAGCAGAAACCGGGACAACCGTAACAATGAGCAGTTCTTC. Translating it yields CASRNRDNRNNEQFF.

The chain has TRBV4-1 and TRBJ2-3; 7 nucleotides match TRBD2. From germline, CDR1 is MGHRA and CDR2 YSYEKL. V shed 2 bases, J shed 0 bases, and the junction held 5 bases outside the gene matches. CDR3 length: 16 residues. CDR3 nucleotide sequence: TGCGCCAGCAGCCAAAGAACTAGCGCGAGCACAGATACGCAGTATTTT. This sequence encodes CASSQRTSASTDTQYF.

This clone was seen more than once but under ten times. The V and J genes are TRBV7-9 and TRBJ2-2, with 8 bases fitting TRBD1. The junction had 9 bases not matched to a gene; V was cut back by 6 bases and J by 3 bases. The length of the CDR3 is 16 residues. Per the germline V gene, CDR1 is SEHNR and CDR2 is FQNEAQ (reference sequence). The CDR3 region has the DNA TGTGCCAGCAGTCACAGGGGGTCCGACGACACCGGGGAGCTGTTTTTT. Protein: CASSHRGSDDTGELFF.

The chain has TRBV5-8 and TRBJ2-1; TRBD2 is a possible D gene (6 bases). V was cut by 3 bases and J by 4 bases, with 14 bases left in between. The CDR3 extends over 15 amino acids. The germline gives CDR1 SGHTS, CDR2 YDEGEE. CDR3 in DNA: TGTGCCAGCAGCTCCAGTGGCGGGATTTACAATGAGCAGTTCTTC. Protein: CASSSSGGIYNEQFF.

In this sample, this clone turned up once. The chain recombines TRBV10-2 with TRBJ2-1; 10 nucleotides match TRBD2. The length of the CDR3 is 15 residues. Germline V lookup: CDR1 WSHSY, CDR2 SAAADI. J was trimmed by 1 base and V by 7 bases; bases with no gene match: 4. CDR3 DNA: TGCGCCAGCACCTCAGCGGGAGGGTCCTACAATGAGCAGTTCTTC. As protein: CASTSAGGSYNEQFF.

This sequence joins TRBV15 and TRBJ2-5; D is perhaps TRBD1 (5 bases). The length of the CDR3 is 14 residues. CDR1 is LNHNV, CDR2 YYDKDF, per germline (reference sequence). V was shortened by 1 base and J by 5 bases, with 11 bases between the two germline ends. Here the CDR3 DNA reads TGTGCCACCAGCAGAGGACAGTCAGGGGAGACCCAGTACTTC. Protein product: CATSRGQSGETQYF.

The rearrangement links TRBV7-3 to TRBJ1-1, with D possibly matching TRBD1 (6 bases). The CDR3 spans 15 residues. Per the germline V gene, CDR1 is SGHTA and CDR2 is FQGTGA. V dropped 5 bases and J dropped 4 bases, with 17 bases sitting between them. This CDR3 is CASSPATGSSTEAFF. CDR3 coding DNA: TGTGCCAGCAGCCCAGCTACAGGGTCCAGCACTGAAGCTTTCTTT.

This clone was observed a single time. The chain has TRBV7-3 and TRBJ1-2; possible D gene TRBD1, 6 bases. The V end lost 5 bases, the J end lost 8 bases, and 21 bases lay between the germline ends. The CDR3 runs to 15 residues. Germline-derived CDR1 and CDR2 are SGHTA and FQGTGA. The CDR3 protein is CASSPDPGGAQGYTF. As DNA, the CDR3 is TGTGCCAGCAGCCCCGACCCGGGGGGCGCGCAAGGCTACACCTTC. The full variable domain, with the rest looked up from reference TRBV7-3 and TRBJ1-2, is GAGVSQTPSNKVTEKGKYVELRCDPISGHTALYWYRQSLGQGPEFLIYFQGTGAADDSGLPNDRFFAVRPEGSVSTLKIQRTERGDSAVYLCASSPDPGGAQGYTFGSGTRLTVV.

This chain connects TRBV2 to TRBJ2-1; D is ambiguous. The germline V gene has CDR1 SNHLY and CDR2 FYNNEI. V lost 8 bases to trimming and J lost 0 bases, with 14 bases between them. The CDR3 runs 15 residues. CDR3 nucleotides: TGTGCCAGCCAAGCGACGGGCAGCTCCTACAATGAGCAGTTCTTC. Its protein is CASQATGSSYNEQFF.

The V and J genes are TRBV6-1 and TRBJ1-5; D unresolved. V was trimmed by 0 bases and J by 4 bases, leaving 7 bases between them. The CDR3 totals 14 residues. CDR1 is MNHNS, CDR2 SASEGT, per germline. The CDR3, as DNA: TGTGCCAGCAGTGAAGCGTGGGCAAATCAGCCCCAGCATTTT. Translating gives CASSEAWANQPQHF.

This chain uses TRBV6-5 with TRBJ2-6, with a possible D match to TRBD1 (6 bases). The germline V gene has CDR1 MNHEY and CDR2 SVGAGI. CDR3 size: 16 residues. Trimming took off 0 bases at V and 0 bases at J, with 6 bases between the two ends. CDR3 residues: CASSYSRGSGANVLTF. Written as DNA, the CDR3 is TGTGCCAGCAGTTACTCCAGGGGCTCTGGGGCCAACGTCCTGACTTTC.

The V call is TRBV29-1, the J call TRBJ1-5, with TRBD1 matching 7 bases. V gave up 6 bases and J gave up 7 bases; unmatched junction bases: 0. This CDR3 spans 10 amino acids. Looked up from germline, CDR1 is SQVTM and CDR2 is ANQGSEA. The CDR3 loop reads CSVRGQPQHF. The CDR3 DNA reads TGCAGCGTCAGGGGGCAGCCCCAGCATTTT.

This clone was found once. The J gene is TRBJ2-1, the V gene TRBV6-5; no clear D. Germline loops: CDR1 MNHEY, CDR2 SVGAGI. With 5 bases removed from V and 8 bases from J, the gap between germline ends came to 10 bases. The CDR3 contains 12 residues. The CDR3 reads CASSVLGDEQFF. CDR3 DNA: TGTGCCAGCAGTGTTCTTGGCGATGAGCAGTTCTTC.

As DNA, the CDR3 is TGTGCCAGCAGCTTAAGTAGCAATGAGCAGTTCTTC. Translation gives CASSLSSNEQFF. V and J are TRBV11-2 and TRBJ2-1, with unresolved D. The CDR3 contains 12 residues. Trimming stripped 2 bases from V and 6 bases from J, with 5 bases between. Germline CDR1 reads SGHAT; CDR2 reads FQNNGV.

This clone appeared many times. The chain links TRBV7-9 to TRBJ2-1, with no clear D. V shed 1 base and J shed 6 bases, with 4 bases lying between them. The germline CDR1 and CDR2 sequences are SEHNR and FQNEAQ (reference sequence). The CDR3 contains 12 residues. The chain's CDR3 is CASSLVRNEQFF. In DNA form, the CDR3 reads TGTGCCAGCAGCTTAGTGCGCAATGAGCAGTTCTTC.

This clone was counted a single time. This chain uses TRBV29-1 with TRBJ2-1, with 9 bases matching TRBD1. The germline CDR1 and CDR2 sequences are SQVTM and ANQGSEA. The CDR3 totals 15 residues. V dropped 3 bases and J dropped 8; count of bases not matched to a gene: 11. DNA for the CDR3: TGCAGCGTTGACCGGCCGGGACAGGGCACTGATGAGCAGTTCTTC. Protein: CSVDRPGQGTDEQFF.

Of note for this clone: The same CDR3 is also encoded by other DNA sequences in this sample. This chain uses TRBV29-1 with TRBJ1-1; 7 bases are a match to TRBD1. The CDR3 has 13 amino acids. The V segment lost 7 bases and the J segment 1 base; nucleotides outside the gene matches: 6. Germline V gene data show CDR1 as SQVTM and CDR2 as ANQGSEA. The CDR3 loop is CSGKGQANTEAFF. The CDR3, as DNA: TGCAGCGGTAAAGGACAGGCGAACACTGAAGCTTTCTTT.

In its sample, this clone was seen once. The CDR3: CAWNDRGRTDTQYF. As DNA, the CDR3 is TGTGCCTGGAATGACAGGGGGCGGACAGATACGCAGTATTTT. The chain uses TRBV30 and TRBJ2-3, with 10 bases matching TRBD1. Germline V CDR1 and CDR2: GTSNPN, SVGIG (reference sequence). V was pared by 4 bases and J by 3 bases, with 4 bases of the junction left unmatched. CDR3 length: 14 amino acids.

This chain uses TRBV19 with TRBJ1-1; no definite D call. V was clipped by 6 bases and J by 4 bases, with 15 bases between them. This CDR3 comprises 14 residues. Per germline, CDR1 LNHDA and CDR2 SQIVND (reference sequence). The CDR3 DNA follows: TGTGCCAGTAGGGAGGGCCAGCCAGGCACTGAAGCTTTCTTT. Its protein is CASREGQPGTEAFF. The full variable domain, in which reference TRBV19 and TRBJ1-1 provide the parts outside the CDR3, is DGGITQSPKYLFRKEGQNVTLSCEQNLNHDAMYWYRQDPGQGLRLIYYSQIVNDFQKGDIAEGYSVSREKKESFPLTVTSAQKNPTAFYLCASREGQPGTEAFFGQGTRLTVV.

This chain links TRBV5-4 with TRBJ2-1; D is ambiguous. CDR3 length equals 14 residues. Germline V gives CDR1 SGHNT, CDR2 YYREEE (reference sequence). Trimming took 3 bases from V and 2 from J, leaving 9 bases between them. The CDR3 reads CASSSLRAYNEQFF. In nucleotides, the CDR3 is TGTGCCAGCAGCTCTCTTCGGGCCTACAATGAGCAGTTCTTC.

The rearrangement links TRBV28 to TRBJ2-7; D is undetermined. This CDR3 is 16 amino acids long. Germline loops: CDR1 MDHEN, CDR2 SYDVKM. V lost 3 bases to trimming and J lost 2 bases, with 17 bases between them. The CDR3 DNA follows: TGTGCCAGCAGTTTGAATAGGTCACCCACCCCCTACGAGCAGTACTTC. Amino acid sequence: CASSLNRSPTPYEQYF.

The genes are TRBV29-1 and TRBJ1-1; D might be TRBD1 (6 bases). This CDR3 contains 12 residues. Germline V gene sequence: CDR1 SQVTM, CDR2 ANQGSEA. The CDR3 DNA reads TGCTCTGGGGGCAGCATGAACACTGAAGCTTTCTTT. Protein sequence: CSGGSMNTEAFF.

The V gene is TRBV5-4, the J gene TRBJ2-7; D might be TRBD1 (6 bases). The V end was cut by 4 bases, the J end by 0 bases, with 11 bases between. CDR3 length: 14 amino acids. Per the germline V gene, CDR1 is SGHNT and CDR2 is YYREEE (reference sequence). DNA for the CDR3: TGTGCCAGCAGCGCCGACAGGTTCTCCTACGAGCAGTACTTC. This encodes CASSADRFSYEQYF.

The chain employs TRBV9 and TRBJ2-7; tentative D call: TRBD1 (6 bases). V lost 4 bases and J lost 0, with 14 bases in between. Germline lookup yields CDR1 SGDLS and CDR2 YYNGEE. This CDR3 comprises 15 residues. The CDR3 nucleotides read TGTGCCAGCAGCTTCCGGGACACCTTCTCCTACGAGCAGTACTTC. Translated, it gives CASSFRDTFSYEQYF.

The chain recombines TRBV7-3 with TRBJ1-2; 8 bases align to TRBD1. Germline CDR1 SGHTA, CDR2 FQGTGA. CDR3 length: 14 residues. The ends lost 2 bases at V and 4 bases at J; junction bases unmatched: 3. The CDR3 DNA follows: TGTGCCAGCAGCTTACTTACAGGGGGCTATGGCTACACCTTC. Protein product: CASSLLTGGYGYTF.

The V and J genes are TRBV2 and TRBJ1-3, with unresolved D. Germline values: CDR1 SNHLY, CDR2 FYNNEI. There are 14 residues in the CDR3. V was trimmed by 7 bases and J by 0 bases, leaving 10 bases between them. CDR3: CASTFSSSGNTIYF. For the CDR3, the DNA is TGTGCCAGCACGTTTTCTAGCTCTGGAAACACCATATATTTT.

This chain uses TRBV28 with TRBJ2-7; 7 bases align to TRBD1. The CDR3 length is 14 residues. The V and J ends lost 5 bases and 3 bases, in that order; junction bases with no gene match: 7. Germline CDR1 reads MDHEN; CDR2 reads SYDVKM. CDR3 DNA: TGTGCCAGCAGTCAGGGACAGATAAACTACGAGCAGTACTTC. Its protein product is CASSQGQINYEQYF.